The rows below give T cell receptor beta chains drawn from one sample of a study of T cells in Graves' hyperthyroidism and ophthalmopathy. TCRdb recomputed calls from the multiplex PCR reads with MiXCR, one row per CDR3 protein. The table lists approximately 690,000 distinct CDR3 sequences, roughly 15% of them singletons, with approximately 12% in the top ten. The sequenced material came from blood. These receptor sequences come from a woman aged 45-60 years with Graves' ophthalmopathy. CDR3s include the opening cysteine and the closing phenylalanine or tryptophan. The D gene is left open where the match is weak. Clone size appears in some rows only: once, few, many, or a class for an expanded clone.

TRBJ1-1	TRBV29-1	many	.	CSVEPGNTEAFF	TGCAGCGTTGAACCAGGGAACACTGAAGCTTTCTTT
TRBJ2-7	TRBV6-1	many	TRBD2	CASTAPGLADEQYF	TGTGCCAGCACCGCCCCGGGACTAGCGGACGAGCAGTACTTC
TRBJ2-5	TRBV29-1	many	TRBD2	CSGGQEGGKTQYF	TGCAGCGGGGGCCAGGAGGGAGGGAAGACCCAGTACTTC
TRBJ2-5	TRBV11-3	few	.	CASSLLGTPQETQYF	TGTGCCAGCAGCTTACTAGGAACCCCTCAAGAGACCCAGTACTTC
TRBJ1-2	TRBV11-1	many	.	CASSPYSRGSYGYTF	TGTGCCAGCAGCCCGTACAGCCGTGGGTCTTATGGCTACACCTTC
TRBJ2-1	TRBV24-1	few	.	CATSDLGRGSYNEQFF	TGTGCCACCAGTGATTTGGGCAGGGGTTCCTACAATGAGCAGTTCTTC
TRBJ2-1	TRBV7-9	many	.	CASSFPRGGANNEQFF	TGTGCCAGCAGCTTTCCGAGGGGGGGTGCCAACAATGAGCAGTTCTTC
TRBJ2-7	TRBV7-2	many	.	CASGPWSEQYF	TGTGCCAGCGGACCATGGTCCGAGCAGTACTTC
TRBJ2-1	TRBV20-1	.	.	CSARESYNEQFF	TGCAGTGCTAGAGAGTCCTACAATGAGCAGTTCTTC
TRBJ2-7	TRBV18	many	.	CASSAKADVPQYF	TGTGCCAGCTCAGCAAAGGCGGACGTACCGCAGTACTTC
TRBJ2-1	TRBV6-5	.	TRBD2	CASSYIAGATFNEQFF	TGTGCCAGCAGTTACATAGCGGGAGCGACGTTCAATGAGCAGTTCTTC
TRBJ2-6	TRBV25-1	.	.	CASKGHSDRSGANVLTF	TGTGCCAGCAAGGGACACTCAGACAGATCTGGGGCCAACGTCCTGACTTTC
TRBJ2-1	TRBV20-1	.	.	CSALTSFEQFF	TGCAGTGCCCTCACTAGCTTTGAGCAGTTCTTC
TRBJ1-4	TRBV3-1	.	.	CASQHDGEKLFF	TGTGCCAGCCAACATGATGGGGAAAAACTGTTTTTT
TRBJ2-1	TRBV5-6	many	TRBD2	CASSLVGLAGDSYNEQFF	TGTGCCAGCAGCTTGGTGGGTCTAGCGGGGGACTCCTACAATGAGCAGTTCTTC
TRBJ2-1	TRBV6-6	.	.	CASSYSASLTIGGQFF	TGTGCCAGCAGTTACTCGGCGAGCCTCACAATCGGCGGGCAGTTCTTC
TRBJ2-5	TRBV29-1	.	TRBD1	CSVEDPGQVLETQYF	TGCAGCGTTGAAGACCCGGGACAGGTCCTCGAGACCCAGTACTTC
TRBJ2-7	TRBV9	few	TRBD2	CASSGSGTSGYEQYF	TGTGCCAGCAGCGGCTCCGGGACTAGCGGGTACGAGCAGTACTTC
TRBJ1-5	TRBV2	many	.	CASSDSRTANQPQHF	TGTGCCAGCAGTGACAGCCGGACAGCCAATCAGCCCCAGCATTTT
TRBJ2-1	TRBV7-2	many	.	CASSLAGGTRLHEQFF	TGTGCCAGCAGCTTAGCAGGTGGGACCCGCCTCCATGAGCAGTTCTTC
TRBJ2-1	TRBV11-1	many	TRBD2	CASSLSSGSNHEQFF	TGTGCCAGCAGCTTATCTAGCGGGAGTAACCATGAGCAGTTCTTC
TRBJ2-3	TRBV29-1	many	TRBD2	CSVAVAGGSDTQYF	TGCAGCGTTGCGGTAGCGGGGGGTTCAGATACGCAGTATTTT
TRBJ2-1	TRBV27	few	.	CASSLSHSLAYNEQFF	TGTGCCAGCAGTTTATCCCACTCCCTGGCCTACAATGAGCAGTTCTTC
TRBJ2-7	TRBV9	.	TRBD2	CASSLTSRLAGGPMDEQYF	TGTGCCAGCAGCTTAACATCTAGACTAGCGGGAGGGCCGATGGACGAGCAGTACTTC
TRBJ2-3	TRBV4-2	few	TRBD2	CASSQDRLAGTPTDTQYF	TGTGCCAGCAGCCAAGACAGGCTAGCGGGTACCCCCACAGATACGCAGTATTTT
TRBJ2-1	TRBV28	many	TRBD2	CASSSSRTSNEQFF	TGTGCCAGCAGTTCGAGCAGGACTAGTAATGAGCAGTTCTTC
TRBJ1-5	TRBV20-1	.	.	CSARRSEPQHF	TGCAGTGCTAGAAGGAGTGAGCCCCAGCATTTT
TRBJ2-5	TRBV3-1	many	TRBD1	CASSQDISGQLYF	TGTGCCAGCAGCCAAGATATTTCGGGACAGTTGTACTTC
TRBJ2-1	TRBV3-1	.	.	CASSQTVKQFF	TGTGCCAGCAGCCAAACAGTGAAGCAGTTCTTC
TRBJ2-5	TRBV28	many	TRBD1	CASRGDRDIQETQYF	TGTGCCAGCAGGGGGGACAGGGACATTCAAGAGACCCAGTACTTC
TRBJ2-1	TRBV6-2/TRBV6-3	many	TRBD2	CASSYGTTRNEQFF	TGTGCCAGCAGTTACGGGACTACACGGAATGAGCAGTTCTTC
TRBJ2-2	TRBV7-3	few	.	CASSNMGAGTGELFF	TGTGCCAGCAGTAACATGGGGGCAGGGACCGGGGAGCTGTTTTTT
TRBJ2-5	TRBV28	many	TRBD1	CASSQGDVAWYF	TGTGCCAGCAGTCAGGGGGACGTGGCGTGGTACTTC
TRBJ2-1	TRBV18	many	TRBD2	CASSLQTSVEDNEQFF	TGTGCCAGCTCACTACAGACTAGCGTGGAGGACAATGAGCAGTTCTTC
TRBJ2-1	TRBV20-1	.	.	CSAAGAGTFNEQFF	TGCAGTGCTGCCGGGGCAGGGACCTTCAATGAGCAGTTCTTC
TRBJ2-1	TRBV27	.	TRBD2	CASRLAGHSNEQFF	TGTGCCAGCAGACTAGCGGGGCACTCTAATGAGCAGTTCTTC
TRBJ1-1	TRBV29-1	.	.	CSVDAVSTEAFF	TGCAGCGTTGACGCCGTGAGCACTGAAGCTTTCTTT
TRBJ2-1	TRBV15	many	TRBD2	CATSRGLAGDVEQFF	TGTGCCACCAGCAGAGGACTAGCGGGAGATGTTGAGCAGTTCTTC
TRBJ1-1	TRBV7-9	many	.	CASSLAFGMGENTEAFF	TGTGCCAGCAGCTTAGCGTTCGGGATGGGGGAGAACACTGAAGCTTTCTTT
TRBJ2-2	TRBV12-3/TRBV12-4	many	.	CASSLAGAGPGELFF	TGTGCCAGCAGTCTTGCAGGGGCAGGGCCCGGGGAGCTGTTTTTT
TRBJ2-7	TRBV29-1	many	TRBD1	CSVEASVRQGTYEQYF	TGCAGCGTTGAAGCCTCCGTCCGACAGGGGACCTACGAGCAGTACTTC
TRBJ2-7	TRBV7-8	many	.	CASSPPTVDEQYF	TGTGCCAGCAGCCCGCCTACCGTCGATGAGCAGTACTTC
TRBJ1-1	TRBV20-1	few	.	CSASSGLNTEAFF	TGCAGTGCTAGTTCAGGGTTGAATACTGAAGCTTTCTTT
TRBJ2-5	TRBV6-2/TRBV6-3	few	.	CASNTGVTQETQYF	TGTGCCAGTAATACGGGGGTTACCCAAGAGACCCAGTACTTC
TRBJ1-1	TRBV18	many	.	CASSPPTVLEAFF	TGTGCCAGCTCACCACCGACAGTCCTTGAAGCTTTCTTT
TRBJ2-1	TRBV12-3/TRBV12-4	.	.	CADGGGIYNEQFF	TGTGCCGACGGTGGAGGAATCTACAATGAGCAGTTCTTC
TRBJ2-6	TRBV12-3/TRBV12-4	many	.	CASGSGPNSGANVLTF	TGTGCCAGCGGGTCAGGGCCCAACTCTGGGGCCAACGTCCTGACTTTC
TRBJ2-5	TRBV6-1	few	.	CASTPAGRGPQETQYF	TGTGCCAGCACTCCTGCGGGGCGGGGACCTCAAGAGACCCAGTACTTC
TRBJ1-2	TRBV29-1	few	.	CSVEPGHNYGYTF	TGCAGCGTGGAACCGGGACACAACTATGGCTACACCTTC
TRBJ1-1	TRBV7-2	many	.	CASSLSLGNTEAFF	TGTGCCAGCAGTTTATCGCTGGGGAACACTGAAGCTTTCTTT
TRBJ1-1	TRBV12-3/TRBV12-4	many	TRBD1	CASSITGVNTEAFF	TGTGCCAGCAGCATAACAGGGGTTAACACTGAAGCTTTCTTT
TRBJ2-7	TRBV13	many	TRBD1	CASSLARTRDRGYEQYF	TGTGCCAGCAGCTTAGCTAGAACCCGGGACAGGGGCTACGAGCAGTACTTC
TRBJ2-1	TRBV27	many	.	CASSLSRPSRHNEQFF	TGTGCCAGCAGTTTGTCCAGGCCTTCCAGACACAATGAGCAGTTCTTC